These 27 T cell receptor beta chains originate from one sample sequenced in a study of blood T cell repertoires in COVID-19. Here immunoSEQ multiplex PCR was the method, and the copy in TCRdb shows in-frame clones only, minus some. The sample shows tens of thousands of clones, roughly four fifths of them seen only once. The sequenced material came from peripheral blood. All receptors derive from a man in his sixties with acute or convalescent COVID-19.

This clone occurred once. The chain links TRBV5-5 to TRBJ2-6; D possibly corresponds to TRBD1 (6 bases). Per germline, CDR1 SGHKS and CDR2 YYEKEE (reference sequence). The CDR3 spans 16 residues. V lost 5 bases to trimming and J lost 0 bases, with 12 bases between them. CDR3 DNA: TGTGCCAGCAGGAGCGACAGGCTCTCTGGGGCCAACGTCCTGACTTTC. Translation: CASRSDRLSGANVLTF.

CDR3 bases: TGTGCCAGCAGACCAGGGTCCCCCGGGGAGCTGTTTTTT. It is translated as CASRPGSPGELFF. The chain couples TRBV28 to TRBJ2-2, with D maybe TRBD1 (5 bases). The germline CDR1 and CDR2 sequences are MDHEN and SYDVKM. There are 13 residues in the CDR3. V gave up 6 bases and J gave up 6 bases, with 11 bases separating them.

Here the CDR3 DNA reads TGTGCCAGCGCAGGGGGCGGGACCCAGTACTTC. This gives the protein CASAGGGTQYF. The V gene is TRBV2, the J gene TRBJ2-5; TRBD1 matches 8 bases. The CDR3 runs 11 residues. CDR1 is SNHLY, CDR2 FYNNEI, per germline. Unmatched junction bases numbered 3, after V lost 8 bases and J lost 7 bases.

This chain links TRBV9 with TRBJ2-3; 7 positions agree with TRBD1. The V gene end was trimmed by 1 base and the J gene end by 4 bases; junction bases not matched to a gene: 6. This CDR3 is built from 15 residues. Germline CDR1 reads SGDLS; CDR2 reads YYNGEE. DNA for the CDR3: TGTGCCAGCAGCGTATCTCCCGGGACAGCAGATACGCAGTATTTT. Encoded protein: CASSVSPGTADTQYF.

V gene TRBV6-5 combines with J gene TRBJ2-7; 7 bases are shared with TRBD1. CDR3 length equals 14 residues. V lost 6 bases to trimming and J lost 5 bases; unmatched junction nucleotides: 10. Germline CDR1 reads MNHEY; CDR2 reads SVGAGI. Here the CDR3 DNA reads TGTGCCAGCAGACCTTGGACAGGTCAAGACGAGCAGTACTTC. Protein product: CASRPWTGQDEQYF.

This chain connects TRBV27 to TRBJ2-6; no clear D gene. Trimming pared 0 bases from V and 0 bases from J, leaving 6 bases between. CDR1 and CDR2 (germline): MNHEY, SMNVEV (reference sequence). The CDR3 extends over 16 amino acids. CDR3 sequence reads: CASSLSHSSGANVLTF. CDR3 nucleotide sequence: TGTGCCAGCAGTTTATCCCATAGCTCTGGGGCCAACGTCCTGACTTTC.

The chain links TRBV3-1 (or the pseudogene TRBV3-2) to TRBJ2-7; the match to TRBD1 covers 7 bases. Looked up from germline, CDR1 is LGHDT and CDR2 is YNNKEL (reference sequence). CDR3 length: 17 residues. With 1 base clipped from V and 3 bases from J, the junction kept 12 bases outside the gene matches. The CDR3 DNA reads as TGTGCCAGCAGCCAAGTCTGGGGTTCAAGGGGGCACTACGAGCAGTACTTC. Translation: CASSQVWGSRGHYEQYF.

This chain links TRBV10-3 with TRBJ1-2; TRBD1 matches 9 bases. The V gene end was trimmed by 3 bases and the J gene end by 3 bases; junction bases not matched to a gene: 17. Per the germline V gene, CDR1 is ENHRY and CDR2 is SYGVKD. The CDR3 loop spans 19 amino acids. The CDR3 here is CAISETPGTGKATDYGYTF. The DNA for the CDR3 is TGTGCCATCAGTGAAACACCCGGGACAGGGAAAGCCACGGACTATGGCTACACCTTC.

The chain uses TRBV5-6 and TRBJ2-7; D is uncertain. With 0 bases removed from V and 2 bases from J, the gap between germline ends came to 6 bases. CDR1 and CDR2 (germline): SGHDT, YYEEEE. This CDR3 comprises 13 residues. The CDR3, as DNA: TGTGCCAGCAGCTTGGGTCCCACCTACGAGCAGTACTTC. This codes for CASSLGPTYEQYF.

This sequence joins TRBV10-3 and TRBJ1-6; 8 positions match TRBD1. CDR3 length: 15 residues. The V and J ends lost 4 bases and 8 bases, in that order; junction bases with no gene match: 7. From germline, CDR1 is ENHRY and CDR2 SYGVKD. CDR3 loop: CAISAGQGRDSPLHF. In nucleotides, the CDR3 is TGTGCCATCAGTGCTGGACAGGGACGGGATTCACCCCTCCACTTT.

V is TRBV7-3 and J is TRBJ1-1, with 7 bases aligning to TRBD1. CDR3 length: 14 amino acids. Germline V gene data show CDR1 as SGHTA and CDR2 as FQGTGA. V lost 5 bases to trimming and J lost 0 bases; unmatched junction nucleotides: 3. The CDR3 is CASSPGTVNTEAFF. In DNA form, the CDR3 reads TGTGCCAGCAGCCCCGGGACAGTGAACACTGAAGCTTTCTTT.

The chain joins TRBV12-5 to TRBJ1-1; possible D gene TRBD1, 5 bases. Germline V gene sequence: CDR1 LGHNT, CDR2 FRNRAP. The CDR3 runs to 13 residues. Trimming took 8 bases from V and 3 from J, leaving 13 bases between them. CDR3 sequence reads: CASRLTGDTEAFF. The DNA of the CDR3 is TGTGCTAGTCGTCTTACGGGGGACACTGAAGCTTTCTTT.

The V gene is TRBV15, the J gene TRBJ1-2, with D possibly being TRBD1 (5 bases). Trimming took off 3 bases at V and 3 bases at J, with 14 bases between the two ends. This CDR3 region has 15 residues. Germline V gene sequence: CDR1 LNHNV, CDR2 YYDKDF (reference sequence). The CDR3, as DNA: TGTGCCACCAGCAGGCCCGGATCGGGGGACTATGGCTACACCTTC. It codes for CATSRPGSGDYGYTF.

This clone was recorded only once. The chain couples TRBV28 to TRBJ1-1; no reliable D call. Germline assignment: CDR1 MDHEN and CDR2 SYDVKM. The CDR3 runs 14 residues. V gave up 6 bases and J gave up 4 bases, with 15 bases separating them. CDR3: CASSSGVGFTEAFF. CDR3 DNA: TGTGCCAGCAGCTCCGGGGTCGGCTTCACTGAAGCTTTCTTT.

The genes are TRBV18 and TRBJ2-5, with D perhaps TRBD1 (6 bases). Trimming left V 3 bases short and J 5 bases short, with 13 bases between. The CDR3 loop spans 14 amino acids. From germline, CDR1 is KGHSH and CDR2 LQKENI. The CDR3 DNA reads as TGTGCCAGCTCACCGGTACAGGGATCGGAGACCCAGTACTTC. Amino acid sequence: CASSPVQGSETQYF.

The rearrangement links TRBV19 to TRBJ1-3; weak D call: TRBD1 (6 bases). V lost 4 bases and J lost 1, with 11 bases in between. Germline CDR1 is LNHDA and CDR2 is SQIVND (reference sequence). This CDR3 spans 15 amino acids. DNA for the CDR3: TGTGCCAGTAGTAGAAGGACAGATTCTGGAAACACCATATATTTT. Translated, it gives CASSRRTDSGNTIYF. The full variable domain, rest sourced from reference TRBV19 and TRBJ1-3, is DGGITQSPKYLFRKEGQNVTLSCEQNLNHDAMYWYRQDPGQGLRLIYYSQIVNDFQKGDIAEGYSVSREKKESFPLTVTSAQKNPTAFYLCASSRRTDSGNTIYFGEGSWLTVV.

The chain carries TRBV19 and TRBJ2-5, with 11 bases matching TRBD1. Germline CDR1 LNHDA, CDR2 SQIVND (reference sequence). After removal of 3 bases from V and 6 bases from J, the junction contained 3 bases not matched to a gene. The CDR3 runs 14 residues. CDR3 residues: CASSIGTGGQTQYF. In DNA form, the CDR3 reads TGTGCCAGTAGTATTGGGACAGGGGGGCAGACCCAGTACTTC.

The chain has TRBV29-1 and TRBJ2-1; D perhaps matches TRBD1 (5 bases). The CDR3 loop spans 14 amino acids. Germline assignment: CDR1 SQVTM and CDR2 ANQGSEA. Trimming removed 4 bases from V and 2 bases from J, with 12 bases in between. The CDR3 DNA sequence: TGCAGCGTTGCACCCAGGGTGGCCTACAATGAGCAGTTCTTC. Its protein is CSVAPRVAYNEQFF.

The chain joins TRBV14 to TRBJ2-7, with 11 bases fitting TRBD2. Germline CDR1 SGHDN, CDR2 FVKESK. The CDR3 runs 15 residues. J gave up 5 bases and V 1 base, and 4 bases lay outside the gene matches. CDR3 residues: CASSQGLAGSHEQYF. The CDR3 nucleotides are TGTGCCAGCAGCCAAGGACTAGCGGGATCCCACGAGCAGTACTTC.

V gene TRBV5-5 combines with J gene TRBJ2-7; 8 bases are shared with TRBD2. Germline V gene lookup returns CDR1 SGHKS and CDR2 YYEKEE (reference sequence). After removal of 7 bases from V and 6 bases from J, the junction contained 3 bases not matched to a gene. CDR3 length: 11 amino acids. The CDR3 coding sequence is TGTGCCAGCGCGGGGGGCTTCGAGCAGTACTTC. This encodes CASAGGFEQYF.

CDR3 sequence reads: CASSNLQGLNTEAFF. As DNA, the CDR3 is TGTGCCAGCAGCAACCTACAGGGGTTGAACACTGAAGCTTTCTTT. The V call is TRBV11-1, the J call TRBJ1-1; 7 bases are a match to TRBD1. Trimming cost V 5 bases and J 0 bases; bases outside gene matches: 6. The CDR3 is made up of 15 amino acids. Germline values: CDR1 SGHAT, CDR2 FQDESV (reference sequence).

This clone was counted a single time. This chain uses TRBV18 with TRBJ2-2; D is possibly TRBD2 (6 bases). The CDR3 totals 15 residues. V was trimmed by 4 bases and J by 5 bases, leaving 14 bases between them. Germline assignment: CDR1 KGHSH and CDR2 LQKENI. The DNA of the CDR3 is TGTGCCAGCTCACTGGGACTGCTGGGGACCGGGGAGCTGTTTTTT. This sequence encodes CASSLGLLGTGELFF.

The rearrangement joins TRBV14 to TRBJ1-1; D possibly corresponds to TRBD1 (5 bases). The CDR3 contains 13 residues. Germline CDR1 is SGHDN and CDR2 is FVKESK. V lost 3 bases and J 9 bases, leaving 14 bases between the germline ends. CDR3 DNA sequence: TGTGCCAGCAGCCACAACCGGGGGGGAAAAGCTTTCTTT. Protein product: CASSHNRGGKAFF.

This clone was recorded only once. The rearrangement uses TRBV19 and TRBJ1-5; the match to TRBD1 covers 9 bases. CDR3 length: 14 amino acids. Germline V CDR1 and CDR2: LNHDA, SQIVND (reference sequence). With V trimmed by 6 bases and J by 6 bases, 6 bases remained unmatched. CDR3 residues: CASRRETGGQPQHF. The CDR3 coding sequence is TGTGCCAGTAGACGGGAGACAGGGGGTCAGCCCCAGCATTTT.

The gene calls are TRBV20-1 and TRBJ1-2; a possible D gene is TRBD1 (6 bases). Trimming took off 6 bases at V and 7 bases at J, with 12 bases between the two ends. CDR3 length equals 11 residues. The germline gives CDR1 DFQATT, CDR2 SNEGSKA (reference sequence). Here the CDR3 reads CSAQDSRGYTF. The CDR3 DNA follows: TGCAGTGCACAGGACAGTCGTGGCTACACCTTC.

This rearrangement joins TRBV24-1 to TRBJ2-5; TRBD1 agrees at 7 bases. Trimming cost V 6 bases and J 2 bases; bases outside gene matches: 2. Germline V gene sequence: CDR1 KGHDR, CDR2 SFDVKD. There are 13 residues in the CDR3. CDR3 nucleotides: TGTGCCACCAGTCCCAGGGGGCAAGAGACCCAGTACTTC. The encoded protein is CATSPRGQETQYF.

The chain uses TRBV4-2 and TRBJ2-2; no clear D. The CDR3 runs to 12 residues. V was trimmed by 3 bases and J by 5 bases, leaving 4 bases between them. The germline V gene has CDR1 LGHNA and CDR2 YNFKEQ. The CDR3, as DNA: TGTGCCAGCAGCCACCGGACCGGGGAGCTGTTTTTT. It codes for CASSHRTGELFF.